Listed below are T cell receptor beta chains from one sample, sequenced in a study of cytomegalovirus exposure and HLA in healthy donors. Produced via immunoSEQ multiplex PCR; TCRdb's table is partial and in-frame only. The sample holds 150,000 to 200,000 clones, roughly 87% seen once. Material for sequencing was PBMCs. These receptors all come from a girl under three years old in good health and CMV-seronegative. Both conserved end residues are part of each CDR3. A D gene is named only where the DNA matches it firmly. Not all rows give a size; the values are once, few, many and, for expanded clones, a class.

>once|TRBJ1-3|TRBV15|.
TGTGCCACCAGCGATTCGGAGTCTGTCCTGTTCTATTTT
CATSDSESVLFYF
>.|TRBJ2-5|TRBV6-1|.
TGTGCCAGCAGTGAATTTCCGACGCGCGGCGGGGTCGGGACCCAGTACTTC
CASSEFPTRGGVGTQYF
>few|TRBJ1-1|TRBV18|.
TGTGCCAGCTCACCAACAGGGTTTGACACTGAAGCTTTCTTT
CASSPTGFDTEAFF
>few|TRBJ2-1|TRBV6-4|TRBD2
TGTGCCAGCAGTGACTCCCATTTGACTAGCGGACCCTACAATGAGCAGTTCTTC
CASSDSHLTSGPYNEQFF
>.|TRBJ1-2|TRBV11-2|.
TGTGCCAGCAGCTTGTCCACAGACTATGGCTACACCTTC
CASSLSTDYGYTF
>.|TRBJ2-7|TRBV2|.
TGTGCCAGCAGTGAACAACCCGGACTCCACTACGAGCAGTACTTC
CASSEQPGLHYEQYF
>.|TRBJ1-1|TRBV6-1|.
TGTGCCAGCAGTGAGGGGAGGTCGGGGGTGGGTCCTGAAGCTTTCTTT
CASSEGRSGVGPEAFF
>.|TRBJ2-2|TRBV5-1|.
TGCGCCAGCAGCCGGGGGAGCACCGGGGAGCTGTTTTTT
CASSRGSTGELFF
>.|TRBJ2-1|TRBV20-1|.
TGCAGTGCTATCGGGGGGCGGACCATCTTC
CSAIGGRTIF
>.|TRBJ2-3|TRBV6-1|TRBD2
TGTGCCAGCAGTGAGTGGGCTAGCGGGGGGGTAGATACGCAGTATTTT
CASSEWASGGVDTQYF
>.|TRBJ2-6|TRBV29-1|.
TGCAGCGTTGGACATTCGGGGGCCAACGTCCTGACTTTC
CSVGHSGANVLTF
>.|TRBJ1-5|TRBV7-8|TRBD1
TGTGCCAGCAGCCTCGGACAGGGGGCTAATCAGCCCCAGCATTTT
CASSLGQGANQPQHF
>.|TRBJ2-3|TRBV7-3|.
TGTGCCAGCAGCTTAACCGGGGACACAGATACGCAGTATTTT
CASSLTGDTDTQYF
>once|TRBJ2-7|TRBV27|.
TGTGCCAGCAGCGCCGCCGGGATCTATCGGCACGAGCAGTACTTC
CASSAAGIYRHEQYF
>.|TRBJ2-3|TRBV25-1|TRBD2
TGTGCCAGCAGTGAAAGGACTAGGGGCACAGATACGCAGTATTTT
CASSERTRGTDTQYF
>once|TRBJ1-5|TRBV18|.
TGTGCCAGCTCCAGGGAAAGCGGGGCTCGGCTTCAGCCCCAGCATTTT
CASSRESGARLQPQHF
>.|TRBJ1-1|TRBV7-9|.
TGTTCCAGCAGTACTAACAGGGAAGCTTTCTTT
CSSSTNREAFF
>.|TRBJ2-1|TRBV7-2|TRBD1
TGTGCCAGCAGCTTTGGGACAGTCTCCTACAATGAGCAGTTCTTC
CASSFGTVSYNEQFF
>.|TRBJ2-5|TRBV6-1|TRBD2
TGTGCCAGCAGTGCCAGAATGACTAGCGGGGGTTTGGAGACCCAGTACTTC
CASSARMTSGGLETQYF
>.|TRBJ1-2|TRBV30|.
TGTGCCGAGAGGGCGGGGGGCTCCTATGTTCGGGGCTACACCTTC
CAERAGGSYVRGYTF
>.|TRBJ2-2|TRBV5-1|TRBD2
TGCGCCAGCAGGGAAGCGGGGGGCCCGAACACCGGGGAGCTGTTTTTT
CASREAGGPNTGELFF
>.|TRBJ2-5|TRBV7-8|.
TGTGCCAGCAGCTTAGCCCCACGCGGCAGGGTGATTCAAGAGACCCAGTACTTC
CASSLAPRGRVIQETQYF
>.|TRBJ2-7|TRBV27|TRBD2
TGTGCCAGCAGTTCCACAGCGGGAAGGGTTTTGTCCTACGAGCAGTACTTC
CASSSTAGRVLSYEQYF
>.|TRBJ2-7|TRBV6-5|TRBD2
TGTGCCAGCAGTTTTGTAGCGGGGGGGGGTGAGCAGTACTTC
CASSFVAGGGEQYF
>.|TRBJ2-1|TRBV10-1|.
TGCGCCAGCTATGGAGGGGGGGAGACTACCTACAATGAGCAGTTCTTC
CASYGGGETTYNEQFF
>.|TRBJ2-2|TRBV19|TRBD2
TGTGCCAGTAGTATCGGACTAGCGGGGGCAATCTCGAACACCGGGGAGCTGTTTTTT
CASSIGLAGAISNTGELFF
>.|TRBJ1-2|TRBV7-6|.
TGTGCCAGCAGCTTATCAACAGGAGACTATGGCTACACCTTC
CASSLSTGDYGYTF
>.|TRBJ2-7|TRBV6-5|.
TGTGCCAGCAGTTACCCGACAGGTTCGGGCTACTACGAGCAGTACTTC
CASSYPTGSGYYEQYF
>.|TRBJ2-3|TRBV27|TRBD1
TGTGCCAGCAGGGGACAGGGGTCAGATACGCAGTATTTT
CASRGQGSDTQYF
>.|TRBJ1-6|TRBV5-1|.
TGCGCCAGCAGCTCCAAACCTGACAGCTCCTATAATTCACCCCTCCACTTT
CASSSKPDSSYNSPLHF
>.|TRBJ2-7|TRBV6-1|TRBD2
TGTGCCAGCAGTGACCGAAGCGGGAGGTACTACGAGCAGTACTTC
CASSDRSGRYYEQYF